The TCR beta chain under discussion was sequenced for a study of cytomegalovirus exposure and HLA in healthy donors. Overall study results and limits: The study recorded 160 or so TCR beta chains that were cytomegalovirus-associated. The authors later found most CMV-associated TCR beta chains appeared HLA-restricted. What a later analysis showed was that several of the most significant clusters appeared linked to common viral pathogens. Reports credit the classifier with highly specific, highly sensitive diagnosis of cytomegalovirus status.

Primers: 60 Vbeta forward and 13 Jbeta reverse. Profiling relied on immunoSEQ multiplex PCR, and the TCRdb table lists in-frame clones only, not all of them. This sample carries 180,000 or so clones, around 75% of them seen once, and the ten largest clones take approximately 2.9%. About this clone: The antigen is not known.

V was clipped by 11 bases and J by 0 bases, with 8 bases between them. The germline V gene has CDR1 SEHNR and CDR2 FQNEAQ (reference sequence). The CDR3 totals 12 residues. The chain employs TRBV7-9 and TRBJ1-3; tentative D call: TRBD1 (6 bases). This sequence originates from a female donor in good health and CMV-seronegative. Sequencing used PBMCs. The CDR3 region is CAGQTSGNTIYF. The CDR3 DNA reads TGTGCCGGACAGACCTCTGGAAACACCATATATTTT.